This TCR beta chain appears in the sequencing data of a study of response to subunit inactivated influenza vaccine. General study points: Authors proposed each seasonal influenza vaccination draws in few new T cells.

CDR3 size: 15 residues. V dropped 5 bases and J dropped 3; count of bases not matched to a gene: 10. Germline V CDR1 and CDR2: MNHEY, SVGEGT. TCRdb ran MiXCR on the RT-PCR reads and lists one entry per CDR3 protein. Of 630,000 or so distinct CDR3 sequences in the sample, less than 20% are singletons; the top ten hold 11%. In the case of this clonotype: What it binds is unknown.

The chain joins TRBV6-2 or TRBV6-3 to TRBJ2-7, with 7 bases aligning to TRBD1. The source is a man aged 50-59 years who received an inactivated influenza vaccine. The sequencing here drew on PBMCs from blood, taken 12 days after vaccination. The CDR3 DNA follows: TGTGCCAGCAGTCCCCCCCGGGACAGTAACTACGAGCAGTACTTC. Protein product: CASSPPRDSNYEQYF.